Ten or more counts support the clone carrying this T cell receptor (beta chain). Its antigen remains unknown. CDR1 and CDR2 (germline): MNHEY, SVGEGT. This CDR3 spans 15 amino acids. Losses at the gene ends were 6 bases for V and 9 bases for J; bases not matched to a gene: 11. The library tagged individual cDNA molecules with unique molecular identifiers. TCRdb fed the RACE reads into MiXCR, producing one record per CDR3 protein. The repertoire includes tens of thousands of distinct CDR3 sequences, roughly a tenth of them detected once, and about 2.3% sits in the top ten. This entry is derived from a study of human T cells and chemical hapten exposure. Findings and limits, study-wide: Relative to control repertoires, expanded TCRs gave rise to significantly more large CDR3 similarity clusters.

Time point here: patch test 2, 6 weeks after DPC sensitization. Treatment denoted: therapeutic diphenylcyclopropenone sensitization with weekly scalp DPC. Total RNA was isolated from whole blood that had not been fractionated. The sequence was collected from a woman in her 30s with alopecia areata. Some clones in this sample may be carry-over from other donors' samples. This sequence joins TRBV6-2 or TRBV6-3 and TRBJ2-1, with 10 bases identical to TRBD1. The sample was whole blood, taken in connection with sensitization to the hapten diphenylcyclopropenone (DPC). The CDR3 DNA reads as TGTGCCAGCAGCTCCGGGACAGGGGTAATAACTGAGCAGTTCTTC. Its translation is CASSSGTGVITEQFF.